These T cell receptor beta chains were read from a single sample in a study of blood T cell repertoires in COVID-19. Clones were sequenced by immunoSEQ multiplex PCR, and TCRdb holds only the in-frame ones, with some missing. The sample has around 250,000 clones, around 87% seen once; the top ten hold under 2.5%. Sequenced sample: peripheral blood. These TCRs come from a woman aged 55-70 years with COVID-19, enrolled during active disease. CDR3s include the opening cysteine and the closing phenylalanine or tryptophan. A D gene is named only where the DNA matches it firmly. Clone size appears in some rows only: once, few, many, or a class for an expanded clone.

TRBD1 | NA | TRBJ2-3 | TRBV5-5 | CASSEQGIRTDTQYF | TGTGCCAGCAGTGAACAGGGGATTCGCACAGATACGCAGTATTTT
TRBD1 | NA | TRBJ1-2 | TRBV6-5 | CASTGGLSQGYTF | TGTGCCAGTACAGGGGGCTTGTCACAAGGCTACACCTTC
NA | NA | TRBJ1-4 | TRBV6-6 | CASSLDTFMAKLFF | TGTGCCAGCAGTTTAGACACCTTTATGGCAAAACTGTTTTTT
NA | NA | TRBJ1-5 | TRBV2 | CASSERAGEPVAQHF | TGTGCCAGCAGTGAAAGGGCAGGGGAGCCGGTGGCCCAGCATTTT
TRBD1 | NA | TRBJ1-1 | TRBV6-5 | CASSYSIGGQVGLAFF | TGTGCCAGCAGTTACTCGATCGGCGGACAGGTCGGGCTAGCTTTCTTT
NA | NA | TRBJ2-2 | TRBV19 | CASSSGGMGNTGELFF | TGTGCCAGTAGTTCGGGCGGGATGGGGAACACCGGGGAGCTGTTTTTT
TRBD2 | NA | TRBJ2-3 | TRBV3-1/TRBV3-2 | CASSPGGTDTQYF | TGTGCCAGCAGCCCCGGGGGGACAGATACGCAGTATTTT
NA | NA | TRBJ1-1 | TRBV7-2 | CASSLNRVTEAFF | TGTGCCAGCAGCCTAAACAGGGTCACTGAAGCTTTCTTT
NA | once | TRBJ2-1 | TRBV5-1 | CASSRSGSDEQFF | TGCGCCAGCAGCAGGTCGGGGAGCGATGAGCAGTTCTTC
NA | NA | TRBJ1-1 | TRBV18 | CASSPQTVSPYTEAFF | TGTGCCAGCTCACCACAGACAGTCAGTCCTTACACTGAAGCTTTCTTT
NA | NA | TRBJ1-2 | TRBV19 | CASRDRNYGYTF | TGTGCCAGTAGGGACAGAAACTATGGCTACACCTTC
NA | NA | TRBJ2-2 | TRBV3-1/TRBV3-2 | CASSPTVVGELFF | TGTGCCAGCAGCCCGACAGTGGTCGGGGAGCTGTTTTTT
NA | NA | TRBJ1-2 | TRBV7-3 | CASSVTGDNYGYTF | TGTGCCAGCAGCGTCACTGGAGATAACTATGGCTACACCTTC
NA | NA | TRBJ1-6 | TRBV2 | CASSEAGGRRGNSPLHF | TGTGCCAGCAGTGAAGCGGGGGGGCGACGAGGGAATTCACCCCTCCACTTT
TRBD1 | NA | TRBJ1-1 | TRBV14 | CASSQPQGSLTEAFF | TGTGCCAGCAGCCAACCACAGGGGTCTCTAACTGAAGCTTTCTTT
TRBD1 | NA | TRBJ1-2 | TRBV5-1 | CASSSEGTGLDGYTF | TGCGCCAGCAGCTCTGAAGGGACAGGGCTCGATGGCTACACCTTC
NA | NA | TRBJ2-1 | TRBV25-1 | CASSSYRDNNNEQFF | TGTGCCAGCAGCTCTTACCGGGACAACAACAATGAGCAGTTCTTC
NA | NA | TRBJ2-1 | TRBV6-4 | CASSFGGEQFF | TGTGCCAGCTCCTTTGGGGGCGAGCAGTTCTTC
TRBD2 | NA | TRBJ2-5 | TRBV6-1 | CASGGDPGETQYF | TGTGCCAGCGGGGGGGATCCAGGGGAGACCCAGTACTTC
NA | NA | TRBJ1-1 | TRBV30 | CAWSPRDIEAFF | TGTGCCTGGAGCCCCAGGGACATTGAAGCTTTCTTT
TRBD1 | NA | TRBJ1-1 | TRBV7-2 | CASSLTGGATTEAFF | TGTGCCAGCAGCCTCACAGGGGGCGCGACCACTGAAGCTTTCTTT
NA | NA | TRBJ2-5 | TRBV5-4 | CASSLRLQETQYF | TGTGCCAGCAGCTTGAGACTACAAGAGACCCAGTACTTC
NA | NA | TRBJ2-3 | TRBV18 | CASCPTGASLDTQYF | TGTGCCAGCTGCCCGACAGGAGCCTCGTTGGATACGCAGTATTTT
NA | NA | TRBJ1-4 | TRBV6-5 | CASRHGSTNEKLFF | TGTGCCAGCAGGCACGGGTCAACTAATGAAAAACTGTTTTTT
NA | NA | TRBJ2-7 | TRBV4-2 | CASSRTVSSYEQYF | TGTGCCAGCAGCCGGACAGTCAGCTCCTACGAGCAGTACTTC
TRBD1 | NA | TRBJ2-7 | TRBV3-1/TRBV3-2 | CASSPRDRGHRRYEQYF | TGTGCCAGCAGCCCCCGGGACAGGGGGCACCGACGCTACGAGCAGTACTTC
NA | NA | TRBJ2-5 | TRBV5-1 | CASSFPRGAQETQYF | TGCGCCAGCAGCTTCCCACGAGGCGCCCAAGAGACCCAGTACTTC
TRBD2 | NA | TRBJ2-1 | TRBV4-3 | CASSPLAGGYNEQFF | TGCGCCAGCAGCCCCCTAGCGGGGGGCTACAATGAGCAGTTCTTC
TRBD2 | NA | TRBJ2-3 | TRBV7-3 | CASTLGLAGGRDTQYF | TGTGCCAGCACCCTCGGACTAGCGGGGGGAAGGGATACGCAGTATTTT
NA | NA | TRBJ2-5 | TRBV5-1 | CASSGQETQYF | TGCGCCAGCTCGGGGCAAGAGACCCAGTACTTC
TRBD1 | NA | TRBJ2-7 | TRBV5-6 | CASSSGTGSSYEQYF | TGTGCCAGCAGCTCCGGGACAGGGAGCTCCTACGAGCAGTACTTC
NA | NA | TRBJ1-1 | TRBV14 | CASSPTGFDYLPEAFF | TGTGCCAGCAGCCCTACAGGGTTTGACTATCTACCTGAAGCTTTCTTT
TRBD1 | NA | TRBJ2-1 | TRBV7-9 | CASSFPTGGVGNEQFF | TGTGCCAGCAGCTTTCCGACAGGGGGCGTTGGGAATGAGCAGTTCTTC
TRBD1 | NA | TRBJ1-1 | TRBV19 | CASSIWGQRTEAFF | TGTGCCAGTAGTATTTGGGGACAGAGGACTGAAGCTTTCTTT
NA | NA | TRBJ1-2 | TRBV18 | CASSPRQDPFYGYTF | TGTGCCAGCTCACCCCGACAGGATCCCTTTTATGGCTACACCTTC
TRBD1 | NA | TRBJ2-1 | TRBV5-5 | CASSDRGPFDEQFF | TGTGCCAGCAGCGACAGGGGGCCGTTTGATGAGCAGTTCTTC
NA | NA | TRBJ1-1 | TRBV19 | CASKVEMNTEAFF | TGTGCCAGTAAAGTGGAGATGAACACTGAAGCTTTCTTT
TRBD2 | NA | TRBJ2-3 | TRBV6-2/TRBV6-3 | CASSSLPGLAADTQYF | TGTGCCAGCAGTTCCCTTCCGGGACTAGCCGCAGATACGCAGTATTTT
TRBD1 | NA | TRBJ2-3 | TRBV10-3 | CAIRNRGDRADTQYF | TGTGCCATCAGGAACAGGGGTGATCGCGCAGATACGCAGTATTTT
TRBD1 | NA | TRBJ2-7 | TRBV11-2 | CASSGQGVEQYF | TGTGCCAGCAGCGGCCAGGGGGTCGAGCAGTACTTC
NA | NA | TRBJ1-1 | TRBV29-1 | CSVRGVVGITEAFF | TGCAGCGTGCGGGGAGTGGTTGGGATCACTGAAGCTTTCTTT
NA | NA | TRBJ1-6 | TRBV6-2/TRBV6-3 | CASSYLTANNSPLHF | TGTGCCAGCAGTTACCTCACAGCCAATAATTCACCCCTCCACTTT
NA | NA | TRBJ2-7 | TRBV4-1 | CASSQGLGVTPVDGREQYF | TGCGCCAGCAGCCAAGGATTGGGAGTTACCCCAGTGGATGGTCGCGAGCAGTACTTC
NA | NA | TRBJ2-3 | TRBV6-1 | CASSDYSGGTDTQYF | TGTGCCAGCAGTGATTACTCAGGGGGCACAGATACGCAGTATTTT
TRBD1 | NA | TRBJ1-6 | TRBV27 | CASSPDRVNSPLHF | TGTGCCAGCAGTCCGGACAGGGTAAATTCACCCCTCCACTTT
NA | NA | TRBJ2-5 | TRBV2 | CASSVVGHQETQYF | TGTGCCAGCAGTGTCGTGGGCCACCAAGAGACCCAGTACTTC
TRBD1 | few | TRBJ1-4 | TRBV4-1 | CASSQTGTGEEKLFF | TGCGCCAGCAGCCAGACCGGGACAGGGGAAGAAAAACTGTTTTTT
NA | NA | TRBJ1-5 | TRBV30 | CAWSVLQVNQPQHF | TGTGCCTGGAGTGTACTACAGGTGAATCAGCCCCAGCATTTT
TRBD1 | NA | TRBJ2-7 | TRBV5-1 | CASSFTSGGAYEQYF | TGCGCCAGCAGCTTTACATCAGGGGGCGCCTACGAGCAGTACTTC
NA | NA | TRBJ1-3 | TRBV6-1 | CASSDRDISGNTIYF | TGTGCCAGCAGTGACAGGGACATCTCTGGAAACACCATATATTTT
NA | NA | TRBJ1-2 | TRBV4-3 | CASSQDYRANYGYTF | TGCGCCAGCAGCCAAGATTACAGGGCGAACTATGGCTACACCTTC
TRBD1 | NA | TRBJ1-2 | TRBV25-1 | CASRTTGGDGYTF | TGTGCCAGCAGGACAACAGGGGGCGATGGCTACACCTTC
TRBD2 | once | TRBJ2-1 | TRBV19 | CATSRGSGGSYNEQFF | TGTGCCACCTCTCGTGGTAGCGGGGGCTCCTACAATGAGCAGTTCTTC
TRBD1 | NA | TRBJ1-3 | TRBV4-3 | CASSLNPGQGAGHSGNTIYF | TGCGCCAGCAGCCTAAACCCGGGACAGGGGGCCGGACACTCTGGAAACACCATATATTTT